The 14 T cell receptor beta chains below all came from one sample that was sequenced in a study of cytomegalovirus exposure and HLA in healthy donors. Primers: 60 Vbeta forward and 13 Jbeta reverse. TCRdb keeps only in-frame clones here, not all; method: immunoSEQ multiplex PCR. Of almost 200,000 clones listed, roughly 85% are singletons. The sample consisted of PBMCs. The receptors derive from a woman aged 25 to 45 in good health and CMV-seropositive.

The V and J genes are TRBV7-2 and TRBJ2-3; D remains ambiguous. CDR3 length: 11 residues. The V and J ends lost 8 bases and 5 bases respectively, with 8 bases between them. The germline V gene encodes CDR1 SGHTA and CDR2 FQGNSA. CDR3 coding DNA: TGTGCCAGCCGCGCTGGAGATACGCAGTATTTT. This translates into CASRAGDTQYF.

This clone was detected ten times or more. The chain links TRBV25-1 to TRBJ2-2; D might be TRBD2 (6 bases). The V gene lost 6 bases and the J gene lost 3 bases, with 14 bases spanning the gap. The CDR3 consists of 15 residues. Germline V lookup: CDR1 MGHDK, CDR2 SYGVNS. The CDR3 region has the DNA TGTGCCAGCAGGGATGCGGGAAAAGACACCGGGGAGCTGTTTTTT. This translates into CASRDAGKDTGELFF.

CDR3 sequence: CASSWNTGLLYNEQFF. CDR3 coding DNA: TGTGCCAGCAGCTGGAACACGGGACTCCTCTACAATGAGCAGTTCTTC. The V and J genes are TRBV5-5 and TRBJ2-1; maybe TRBD2 (6 bases). The CDR3 spans 16 residues. Looked up from germline, CDR1 is SGHKS and CDR2 is YYEKEE (reference sequence). The V end was cut by 3 bases, the J end by 3 bases, with 16 bases between.

The chain links TRBV30 to TRBJ2-5; TRBD1 aligns across 9 bases. The CDR3 has 14 amino acids. Trimming at V came to 2 bases and at J to 4 bases, leaving 5 bases not matched to a gene. Per the germline V gene, CDR1 is GTSNPN and CDR2 is SVGIG (reference sequence). This CDR3 is CAWSKDRGVETQYF. CDR3 DNA: TGTGCCTGGAGTAAGGACAGGGGCGTAGAGACCCAGTACTTC.

The rearrangement uses TRBV9 and TRBJ2-1; TRBD2 might be the D (6 bases). V was shortened by 3 bases and J by 2 bases, with 12 bases between the two germline ends. The CDR3 sequence is 15 residues long. Germline V gene data show CDR1 as SGDLS and CDR2 as YYNGEE. The CDR3 DNA is TGTGCCAGCAGCGCAAGTGGCGGGACCTACAATGAGCAGTTCTTC. Translation gives CASSASGGTYNEQFF.

This sequence joins TRBV18 and TRBJ1-4, with 9 positions matching TRBD1. The CDR3 spans 16 residues. From germline, CDR1 is KGHSH and CDR2 LQKENI. With 0 bases clipped from V and 8 bases from J, the junction kept 7 bases outside the gene matches. The CDR3 spells CASSPPNDRGSEKLFF. The CDR3 DNA reads as TGTGCCAGCTCACCACCGAATGACAGGGGGAGCGAAAAACTGTTTTTT.

The rearrangement joins TRBV6-1 to TRBJ2-7, with 9 bases identical to TRBD1. Germline CDR1 and CDR2: MNHNS and SASEGT. The CDR3 sequence is 13 residues long. V shed 11 bases, J shed 2 bases, and the junction held 7 bases outside the gene matches. In DNA, the CDR3 is TGTGCCGGGACCGGGACAGGGACCTACGAGCAGTACTTC. Its translation is CAGTGTGTYEQYF.

This chain links TRBV27 with TRBJ1-2; 9 bases match TRBD1. CDR3 size: 15 residues. Germline values: CDR1 MNHEY, CDR2 SMNVEV (reference sequence). The V segment lost 2 bases and the J segment 8 bases; nucleotides outside the gene matches: 9. CDR3 bases: TGTGCCAGCAGTTTAGACCGGGACAGGGTATGGGGCTACACCTTC. Translating gives CASSLDRDRVWGYTF.

The chain joins TRBV7-8 to TRBJ2-7, with TRBD1 matching over 10 bases. The CDR3 covers 15 residues. CDR1 SGHVS and CDR2 FQNEAQ come from the germline V gene. After removal of 6 bases from V and 3 bases from J, the junction contained 8 bases not matched to a gene. The DNA of the CDR3 is TGTGCCAGCAGTTCAGACAGGGGGCATCTCTACGAGCAGTACTTC. It encodes CASSSDRGHLYEQYF.

In this sample, this clone turned up once. The V and J genes are TRBV9 and TRBJ2-5; maybe TRBD1 (6 bases). This CDR3 contains 13 residues. Germline CDR1 reads SGDLS; CDR2 reads YYNGEE. Trimming took 3 bases from V and 1 from J, leaving 7 bases between them. The CDR3 DNA is TGTGCCAGCAGCGGGGACATCCAAGAGACCCAGTACTTC. This codes for CASSGDIQETQYF.

This chain connects TRBV10-3 to TRBJ1-2; D possibly corresponds to TRBD1 (6 bases). Trimming cost V 4 bases and J 8 bases, with 23 bases left between them. The CDR3 is made up of 16 amino acids. Germline values: CDR1 ENHRY, CDR2 SYGVKD. The CDR3 loop is CAISGAGAWVMGGYTF. Here the CDR3 DNA reads TGTGCCATCAGTGGGGCAGGGGCCTGGGTAATGGGAGGCTACACCTTC.

This rearrangement joins TRBV12-5 to TRBJ2-1; D remains unclear. The CDR3 loop spans 11 amino acids. CDR1 and CDR2 (germline): LGHNT, FRNRAP. V gave up 5 bases and J gave up 6 bases, with 5 bases separating them. The CDR3 DNA is TGTGCTAGTGGTGAACTCAATGAGCAGTTCTTC. This codes for CASGELNEQFF. Using reference TRBV12-5 and TRBJ2-1 for the parts outside the CDR3, the full variable domain is DARVTQTPRHKVTEMGQEVTMRCQPILGHNTVFWYRQTMMQGLELLAYFRNRAPLDDSGMPKDRFSAEMPDATLATLKIQPSEPRDSAVYFCASGELNEQFFGPGTRLTVL.

The chain is built from TRBV29-1 and TRBJ1-1; D gene ambiguous. Germline V gene data show CDR1 as SQVTM and CDR2 as ANQGSEA. This CDR3 has 13 amino acids. V lost 4 bases and J lost 8, with 17 bases in between. The DNA for the CDR3 is TGCAGCGTTGGATTTCCGTTTTCGGGGGAAGCTTTCTTT. It encodes CSVGFPFSGEAFF.

This clone was counted between two and nine times. The V and J genes are TRBV11-3 and TRBJ2-7; no definite D call. CDR3 length equals 12 residues. V was cut by 5 bases and J by 3 bases, with 8 bases left in between. Germline V gene sequence: CDR1 SGHNT, CDR2 YENEEA. The CDR3 region is CASSLVRYEQYF. The DNA for the CDR3 is TGTGCCAGCAGCCTCGTCCGCTACGAGCAGTACTTC.